This T cell receptor (beta chain) was profiled in a study of spatial heterogeneity in lung cancer. The time point: sample taken at primary tumor resection. MiXCR, run by TCRdb on the 5' RACE reads, gives a single entry per CDR3 protein. Of more than 2,500 distinct CDR3 sequences in the sample, around 6.3% were seen once. Regarding the study as a whole: Alpha and beta chain coverage of tumor T cells was estimated at about 7.3% and 13%, respectively. Mutation counts in tumors were tracked by counts of expanded intratumoral alpha and beta TCRs.

Judged by abundance, this clonotype is medium-sized. Its antigen is not identified. V shed 3 bases, J shed 5 bases, and the junction held 13 bases outside the gene matches. The CDR3 loop spans 17 amino acids. CDR1 and CDR2 from the germline V gene are MDHEN and SYDVKM. Specimen: lung tumor tissue, collected at surgery. The V call is TRBV28, the J call TRBJ1-2; 9 nucleotides line up with TRBD1. The sequence was obtained from a male donor with early-stage non-small cell lung cancer. The CDR3 DNA reads as TGTGCCAGCAGTTTTAGGTCGGGACAGGGTAGCTTTTATGGCTACACCTTC. Amino acids: CASSFRSGQGSFYGYTF.